This T cell receptor (beta chain) came from a study of cytotoxic CD8 clonotypes in ibrutinib-treated CLL. TCRdb keeps only in-frame clones here, not all; method: immunoSEQ multiplex PCR. Among 150,000 to 200,000 clones, more than 70% were seen once, and the ten largest hold 3% to 3.5%. The CDR3 is 15 residues long. Germline loops: CDR1 GTSNPN, CDR2 SVGIG (reference sequence). V gave up 1 base and J gave up 5 bases; unmatched junction bases: 11. This receptor was obtained from a human donor with chronic lymphocytic leukemia. Here the sequenced sample was PBMCs, taken at disease progression, from a patient treated with ibrutinib. The chain links TRBV30 to TRBJ2-7; 7 nucleotides match TRBD1. CDR3: CAWSEVLGQSDEQYF. The CDR3 DNA sequence: TGTGCCTGGAGTGAGGTCTTGGGACAGAGCGACGAGCAGTACTTC. Full variable domain (remainder filled in from reference TRBV30 and TRBJ2-7): SQTIHQWPATLVQPVGSPLSLECTVEGTSNPNLYWYRQAAGRGLQLLFYSVGIGQISSEVPQNLSASRPQDRQFILSSKKLLLSDSGFYLCAWSEVLGQSDEQYFGPGTRLTVT.